Listed below are T cell receptor beta chains from one sample, sequenced in a study of T-cell memory formation after mild COVID-19. TCRdb reprocessed the 5' RACE reads with MiXCR, giving one entry per CDR3 protein. The profile covers a few hundred thousand distinct CDR3 sequences, with around 25% appearing a single time and 10% to 12% taken by the ten largest. Sequenced material: PBMCs or a T cell subset sorted from them (not recorded which). Every receptor here comes from an adult woman who had mild COVID-19 (a few samples of this study predate the infection). Cell type and time point are not known. The CDR3 runs from the conserved cysteine through the conserved F or W. A D gene is named only where the DNA matches it firmly. Clone size is not always given. Where it is, it says once, few, many or a class for expanded clones.

few | TRBD2 | TRBJ2-7 | TRBV18 | TGTGCCAGCTCACCACCCACTAGCGGGAGTTACGAGCAGTACTTC | CASSPPTSGSYEQYF
NA | TRBD2 | TRBJ2-1 | TRBV2 | TGTGCCAGCAGTGAATGGGGCGGGGGACCCTACAATGAGCAGTTCTTC | CASSEWGGGPYNEQFF
few | NA | TRBJ2-1 | TRBV7-8 | TGTGCCAGCAGCTTAGGGTTGGGCGGGGTGAACTACAATGAGCAGTTCTTC | CASSLGLGGVNYNEQFF
NA | NA | TRBJ2-7 | TRBV9 | TGTGCCAGCAGCGTAGGGGCGGCGGCGTCCTACGAGCAGTACTTC | CASSVGAAASYEQYF
few | NA | TRBJ2-3 | TRBV7-9 | TGTGCCAGCAGCTTAGGGCAAACCGGCACAGATACGCAGTATTTT | CASSLGQTGTDTQYF
NA | NA | TRBJ2-1 | TRBV7-9 | TGTGCCAGCAGCTCCTATAGGGGCAATGAGCAGTTCTTC | CASSSYRGNEQFF
few | TRBD1 | TRBJ1-2 | TRBV29-1 | TGCAGCGACGGACAGGGCTATGGCTACACCTTC | CSDGQGYGYTF
NA | NA | TRBJ2-7 | TRBV7-9 | TGTGCCAGCAGCGAGGGAAACGAGCAGTACTTC | CASSEGNEQYF
NA | NA | TRBJ2-1 | TRBV19 | TGTGCCACTTCCAAGCGGGACAGTTCCCTCCCTGGACCCTACAATGAGCAGTTCTTC | CATSKRDSSLPGPYNEQFF
NA | NA | TRBJ2-5 | TRBV11-2 | TGTGCCAGCAGCTTGGAGCGGACTCGCGAGACCCAGTACTTC | CASSLERTRETQYF
NA | NA | TRBJ1-2 | TRBV7-2 | TGTGCCAGCAGCTTAGAGCCAGGGGACTATGGCTACACCTTC | CASSLEPGDYGYTF
NA | NA | TRBJ2-1 | TRBV2 | TGTGCCAGCAGTGAACCAGGGGTCTCGAATGAGCAGTTCTTC | CASSEPGVSNEQFF
NA | NA | TRBJ1-2 | TRBV7-9 | TGTGCCAGCAGCTCGCAGGCCCCCGGCTATGGCTACACCTTC | CASSSQAPGYGYTF
NA | NA | TRBJ2-7 | TRBV12-3/TRBV12-4 | TGTGCCAGCCGCCAGGCTTACGAGCAGTACTTC | CASRQAYEQYF
NA | NA | TRBJ1-4 | TRBV5-1 | TGCGCCAGCAGCCTTTCCGTCGGGACACTTGATGAAAAACTGTTTTTT | CASSLSVGTLDEKLFF
NA | NA | TRBJ1-2 | TRBV28 | TGTGCCAGCAGTTTTACCGGGCCCAGTACTGGCTACACCTTC | CASSFTGPSTGYTF
few | TRBD2 | TRBJ2-1 | TRBV7-2 | TGTGCCAGCAGCAGTCTAGCGGGGGGGCGCGGCGAGCAGTTCTTC | CASSSLAGGRGEQFF
few | TRBD2 | TRBJ2-1 | TRBV29-1 | TGCAGCGTTGAAGACAGAGGGACTAGCGGGAGGGGACAAAGCACCTACAATGAGCAGTTCTTC | CSVEDRGTSGRGQSTYNEQFF
many | NA | TRBJ2-2 | TRBV7-3 | TGTGCCAGCAGCTTAAACGGGGAGCTGTTTTTT | CASSLNGELFF
NA | TRBD1 | TRBJ1-1 | TRBV14 | TGTGCCAGCAGCCACCTTCGACAGGGGGACACTGAAGCTTTCTTT | CASSHLRQGDTEAFF
few | TRBD1 | TRBJ1-5 | TRBV5-1 | TGCGCCAGCAGCTCGGGGACAGATGGAAATCAGCCCCAGCATTTT | CASSSGTDGNQPQHF
NA | NA | TRBJ2-7 | TRBV19 | TGTGCCAGGATGACAGGTGGCTCCTACGAGCAGTACTTC | CARMTGGSYEQYF
few | TRBD1 | TRBJ2-7 | TRBV3-1 | TGTGCCAGCAGCCAAGCAGGGGGCCGGCACGAGCAGTACTTC | CASSQAGGRHEQYF
few | NA | TRBJ2-7 | TRBV3-1 | TGTGCCAGCAGCCAAGACTCCAGGGGAGGTGACGAGCAGTACTTC | CASSQDSRGGDEQYF
NA | TRBD2 | TRBJ2-3 | TRBV19 | TGTGCCAGTAGTCTAGACGGGGGGAGCACAGATACGCAGTATTTT | CASSLDGGSTDTQYF
NA | TRBD2 | TRBJ2-3 | TRBV7-6 | TGTGCCAGCAGCCCCGGGACTAGCGGGGGTTATGGGACAGATACGCAGTATTTT | CASSPGTSGGYGTDTQYF
NA | NA | TRBJ2-1 | TRBV18 | TGTGCCAGCTCACCAAACAGGGTGAATGAGCAGTTCTTC | CASSPNRVNEQFF
NA | NA | TRBJ2-7 | TRBV5-1 | TGCGCCAGCAGCTTGGGACAGCCGTTAAGAAACGAGCAGTACTTC | CASSLGQPLRNEQYF
few | NA | TRBJ1-3 | TRBV19 | TGTGCCAGTAGTATTTCCGGAAACACCATATATTTT | CASSISGNTIYF
few | TRBD2 | TRBJ2-3 | TRBV2 | TGTGCCAGCAGTGAAGGGACTAGCGGGAGAGGGGTTACGCAGTATTTT | CASSEGTSGRGVTQYF
NA | TRBD2 | TRBJ2-1 | TRBV6-1 | TGTGCCAGAAACCGAAGAGGTGGACTAGCGGGGGGGAACGATGAGCAGTTCTTC | CARNRRGGLAGGNDEQFF
few | TRBD2 | TRBJ2-1 | TRBV9 | TGTGCCAGCAGCGCTTGGACTAGCGGGAGCCTTAGGGAGCAGTTCTTC | CASSAWTSGSLREQFF
NA | TRBD1 | TRBJ2-7 | TRBV24-1 | TGTGCCACCAGTGATTTCCCTGGTTTCCGGGACAGGGTCCACGAGCAGTACTTC | CATSDFPGFRDRVHEQYF
NA | NA | TRBJ2-7 | TRBV5-8 | TGTGCCACTGGAAGCGGCTACGAGCAGTACTTC | CATGSGYEQYF